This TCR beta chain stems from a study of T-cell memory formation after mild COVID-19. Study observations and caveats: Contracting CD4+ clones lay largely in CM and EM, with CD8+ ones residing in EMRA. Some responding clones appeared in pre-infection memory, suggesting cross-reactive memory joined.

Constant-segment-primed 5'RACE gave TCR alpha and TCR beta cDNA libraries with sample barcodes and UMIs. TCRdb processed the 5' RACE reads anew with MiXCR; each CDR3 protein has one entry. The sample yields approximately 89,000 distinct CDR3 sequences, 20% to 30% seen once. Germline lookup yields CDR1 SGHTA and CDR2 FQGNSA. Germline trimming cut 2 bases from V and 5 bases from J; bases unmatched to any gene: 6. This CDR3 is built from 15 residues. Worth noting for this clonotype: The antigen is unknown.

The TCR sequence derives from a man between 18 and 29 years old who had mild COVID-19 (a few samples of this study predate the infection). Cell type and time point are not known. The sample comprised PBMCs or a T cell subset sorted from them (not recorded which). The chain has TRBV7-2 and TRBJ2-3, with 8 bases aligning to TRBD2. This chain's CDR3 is CASSLRGGPGDTQYF. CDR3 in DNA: TGTGCCAGCAGCTTACGGGGGGGGCCGGGAGATACGCAGTATTTT.